These 27 T cell receptor beta chains were all obtained from the same sample, sequenced in a study of T cell clones after liver transplantation. Profiled with immunoSEQ multiplex PCR; TCRdb holds only in-frame clones, not every one. The sample has 55,000 to 75,000 clones, nearly 95% seen once. This sample comprised CD4+ T cells from blood, obtained roughly 26 months after liver transplant. These TCRs come from a human patient who received a liver transplant. These T cells may partly come from the graft donor.

This clone has ten or more counts. This rearrangement joins TRBV5-1 to TRBJ1-1; D gene ambiguous. Trimming took 0 bases from V and 4 from J, leaving 10 bases between them. This CDR3 contains 14 residues. From germline, CDR1 is SGHRS and CDR2 YFSETQ. This CDR3 reads CASSLATGRTEAFF. CDR3 DNA sequence: TGCGCCAGCAGCTTGGCCACGGGCCGCACTGAAGCTTTCTTT.

V usage is TRBV6-6 and J usage is TRBJ1-3; D is perhaps TRBD1 (6 bases). CDR1 and CDR2 from the germline V gene are MNHNY and SVGAGI (reference sequence). The V gene lost 6 bases and the J gene lost 0 bases, with 9 bases spanning the gap. This CDR3 contains 14 residues. The CDR3 DNA sequence: TGTGCCAGCAGACAGGGTCACTCTGGAAACACCATATATTTT. Protein sequence: CASRQGHSGNTIYF.

The rearrangement uses TRBV28 and TRBJ1-1; a possible D gene is TRBD1 (6 bases). Trimming took 5 bases from V and 11 from J, leaving 15 bases between them. The germline gives CDR1 MDHEN, CDR2 SYDVKM. The length of the CDR3 is 12 residues. The CDR3 reads CASSVSGAWAFF. CDR3 in DNA: TGTGCCAGCAGTGTATCAGGGGCGTGGGCTTTCTTT.

This clone was detected only a few times. In nucleotides, the CDR3 is TGTGCCAGCAGCGTAAATACAGGGTTAAATCAGCCCCAGCATTTT. Its translation is CASSVNTGLNQPQHF. V gene TRBV5-6 combines with J gene TRBJ1-5; D perhaps matches TRBD1 (6 bases). The CDR3 is made up of 15 amino acids. Germline CDR1 and CDR2: SGHDT and YYEEEE. V was trimmed by 4 bases and J by 4 bases, leaving 15 bases between them.

V usage is TRBV11-2 and J usage is TRBJ2-7; D call uncertain. The CDR3 totals 15 residues. Trimming left V 0 bases short and J 0 bases short, with 9 bases between. Germline V gene sequence: CDR1 SGHAT, CDR2 FQNNGV. CDR3 residues: CASSLDPGFSYEQYF. The CDR3 DNA reads TGTGCCAGCAGCTTAGATCCGGGTTTCTCCTACGAGCAGTACTTC.

The V and J genes are TRBV19 and TRBJ2-3; 8 bases map to TRBD2. Germline values: CDR1 LNHDA, CDR2 SQIVND (reference sequence). This CDR3 region has 13 residues. Trimming at V came to 7 bases and at J to 4 bases, leaving 4 bases not matched to a gene. The CDR3: CASTDGRADTQYF. The CDR3 nucleotides read TGTGCCAGTACGGACGGGAGGGCAGATACGCAGTATTTT.

The rearrangement links TRBV27 to TRBJ2-1; the match to TRBD2 covers 8 bases. This CDR3 region has 18 residues. CDR1 MNHEY and CDR2 SMNVEV come from the germline V gene (reference sequence). Trimming removed 7 bases from V and 3 bases from J; junction bases left unmatched: 17. The CDR3 sequence is CASTPLRERERVYNEQFF. As DNA, the CDR3 is TGTGCCAGCACTCCCCTTAGGGAGCGGGAGAGGGTCTACAATGAGCAGTTCTTC.

This chain connects TRBV5-1 to TRBJ1-1; D not certain. V was clipped by 2 bases and J by 1 base, with 21 bases between them. In germline, CDR1 is SGHRS, CDR2 YFSETQ. This CDR3 is built from 18 residues. The CDR3: CASSFGRGRLERNTEAFF. In nucleotides, the CDR3 is TGCGCCAGCAGCTTTGGACGGGGTAGGCTAGAGAGGAACACTGAAGCTTTCTTT.

The rearrangement uses TRBV11-2 and TRBJ2-5; 7 bases agree with TRBD1. The germline V gene encodes CDR1 SGHAT and CDR2 FQNNGV. The CDR3 runs to 15 residues. The V and J ends lost 1 base and 1 base, in that order; junction bases with no gene match: 3. The CDR3 spells CASSLVGDSQETQYF. Here the CDR3 DNA reads TGTGCCAGCAGCTTAGTAGGGGACAGCCAAGAGACCCAGTACTTC.

The chain links TRBV15 to TRBJ2-3, with D perhaps TRBD2 (5 bases). CDR3 size: 16 residues. In germline, CDR1 is LNHNV, CDR2 YYDKDF (reference sequence). Between the trimmed V and J ends, which lost 0 bases and 4 bases, there was a span of 14 bases. CDR3 nucleotide sequence: TGTGCCACCAGCAGAGACGTGGGAGTAATCTCAGATACGCAGTATTTT. It codes for CATSRDVGVISDTQYF.

The rearrangement uses TRBV19 and TRBJ1-1; unclear D gene. The CDR3 sequence is 15 residues long. Deletions cut 1 base from V and 4 bases from J, with 13 bases between. The V gene's germline CDR1 is LNHDA and CDR2 SQIVND (reference sequence). CDR3 nucleotide sequence: TGTGCCAGTAGTATAGTCGGCAGTAGGACCACTGAAGCTTTCTTT. Protein sequence: CASSIVGSRTTEAFF.

Here the CDR3 reads CASSLDRGALRQPQHF. In DNA form, the CDR3 reads TGTGCCAGCAGCTTAGACAGGGGGGCCCTTCGGCAGCCCCAGCATTTT. The chain uses TRBV7-8 and TRBJ1-5; 8 bases agree with TRBD1. This CDR3 region has 16 residues. Germline V gene lookup returns CDR1 SGHVS and CDR2 FQNEAQ. The trim removed 1 base at V and 7 bases at J, leaving 9 bases unmatched.

This sequence joins TRBV18 and TRBJ2-7; D is possibly TRBD2 (6 bases). V shed 1 base and J shed 2 bases, with 9 bases lying between them. The germline V gene encodes CDR1 KGHSH and CDR2 LQKENI. The CDR3 has 14 amino acids. CDR3 sequence reads: CASSPRTGAYEQYF. In DNA, the CDR3 is TGTGCCAGCTCACCACGGACGGGAGCCTACGAGCAGTACTTC.

In this sample, this clone turned up once. This rearrangement joins TRBV5-1 to TRBJ2-1; weak D call: TRBD2 (6 bases). CDR3 size: 16 residues. The V end was cut by 0 bases, the J end by 2 bases, with 12 bases between. Germline CDR1 and CDR2: SGHRS and YFSETQ. CDR3 amino acids: CASSLAGRLAYNEQFF. The DNA of the CDR3 is TGCGCCAGCAGCTTGGCCGGTAGACTAGCCTACAATGAGCAGTTCTTC.

This clone came up a few times. V usage is TRBV6-6 and J usage is TRBJ2-3; D is possibly TRBD1 (5 bases). The V gene lost 6 bases and the J gene lost 3 bases, with 19 bases spanning the gap. The CDR3 is 16 amino acids. CDR1 is MNHNY, CDR2 SVGAGI, per germline (reference sequence). The CDR3 region has the DNA TGTGCCAGCAGGTCGACAGCTGCGTTGGGGACAGATACGCAGTATTTT. As protein: CASRSTAALGTDTQYF.

This sequence joins TRBV6-8 and TRBJ2-7; TRBD2 matches at 11 bases. Trimming cost V 7 bases and J 2 bases; bases outside gene matches: 19. Germline assignment: CDR1 MNHGY and CDR2 SAAAGT. The CDR3 extends over 19 amino acids. CDR3 nucleotide sequence: TGTGCCAGCACCATCGACAGGGGTCAGGGACTAGCGGATACCTACGAGCAGTACTTC. Residues: CASTIDRGQGLADTYEQYF.

The chain employs TRBV11-2 and TRBJ2-1, with D unresolved. The CDR3 length is 14 residues. The germline V gene has CDR1 SGHAT and CDR2 FQNNGV. Deletions cut 6 bases from V and 6 bases from J, with 15 bases between. CDR3 DNA: TGTGCCAGCAGAATTACAGCAACGGCCAATGAGCAGTTCTTC. Translating gives CASRITATANEQFF. The full variable domain, in which reference TRBV11-2 and TRBJ2-1 provide the parts outside the CDR3, is EAGVAQSPRYKIIEKRQSVAFWCNPISGHATLYWYQQILGQGPKLLIQFQNNGVVDDSQLPKDRFSAERLKGVDSTLKIQPAKLEDSAVYLCASRITATANEQFFGPGTRLTVL.

The chain joins TRBV9 to TRBJ2-2; TRBD1 aligns across 8 bases. This CDR3 has 15 amino acids. V shed 3 bases and J 5 bases; nucleotides not matched to a gene: 6. Germline V lookup: CDR1 SGDLS, CDR2 YYNGEE. Here the CDR3 reads CASSAHRQGTGELFF. The CDR3, as DNA: TGTGCCAGCAGCGCCCATCGACAGGGGACCGGGGAGCTGTTTTTT.

This chain connects TRBV15 to TRBJ2-2; D is perhaps TRBD2 (5 bases). CDR1 is LNHNV and CDR2 is YYDKDF in the germline V gene (reference sequence). CDR3 length: 15 amino acids. The germline V and J ends were trimmed by 0 bases and 6 bases, with 11 bases remaining between them. CDR3 residues: CATSRDGLAAGELFF. For the CDR3, the DNA is TGTGCCACCAGCAGAGATGGTCTAGCTGCCGGGGAGCTGTTTTTT.

V gene TRBV7-6 combines with J gene TRBJ2-1; TRBD2 aligns across 15 bases. J was trimmed by 0 bases and V by 5 bases; bases with no gene match: 11. The germline V gene has CDR1 SGHVS and CDR2 FNYEAQ. The CDR3 covers 20 residues. The CDR3 DNA follows: TGTGCCAGCAGCGGACTAGCGGGAGGGAGGAGTGATAGCTCCTACAATGAGCAGTTCTTC. It codes for CASSGLAGGRSDSSYNEQFF.

The chain uses TRBV27 and TRBJ2-2; 8 nucleotides align to TRBD2. Per germline, CDR1 MNHEY and CDR2 SMNVEV (reference sequence). V trimming: 2 bases; J trimming: 4 bases; junction bases outside the gene matches: 12. This CDR3 is 18 amino acids long. CDR3 sequence reads: CASSLEPSGPWGTGELFF. DNA for the CDR3: TGTGCCAGCAGTTTAGAACCTAGCGGGCCCTGGGGCACCGGGGAGCTGTTTTTT.

The CDR3 DNA reads TGTGCCAGTAGTATGGGGGGCCAGCTGAACACTGAAGCTTTCTTT. Its protein is CASSMGGQLNTEAFF. The J gene is TRBJ1-1, the V gene TRBV19; a weak D match, TRBD1 (6 bases). The V end was cut by 3 bases, the J end by 0 bases, with 11 bases between. This CDR3 has 15 residues. The V gene's germline CDR1 is LNHDA and CDR2 SQIVND (reference sequence). Full variable domain (remainder filled in from reference TRBV19 and TRBJ1-1): DGGITQSPKYLFRKEGQNVTLSCEQNLNHDAMYWYRQDPGQGLRLIYYSQIVNDFQKGDIAEGYSVSREKKESFPLTVTSAQKNPTAFYLCASSMGGQLNTEAFFGQGTRLTVV.

The chain links TRBV28 to TRBJ2-3; D is undetermined. Germline V gene sequence: CDR1 MDHEN, CDR2 SYDVKM. This CDR3 has 12 residues. Trimming cost V 7 bases and J 1 base, with 6 bases left between them. CDR3 in DNA: TGTGCCAGCAAAGGCGGCACAGATACGCAGTATTTT. Translating gives CASKGGTDTQYF.

The chain combines TRBV19 with TRBJ2-3; maybe TRBD1 (6 bases). Per the germline V gene, CDR1 is LNHDA and CDR2 is SQIVND (reference sequence). Trimming took 7 bases from V and 2 from J, leaving 19 bases between them. The CDR3 extends over 16 amino acids. This chain's CDR3 is CASNLGQGPNTDTQYF. The CDR3 coding sequence is TGTGCCAGTAACCTGGGGCAGGGGCCAAACACAGATACGCAGTATTTT.

The gene calls are TRBV27 and TRBJ1-2, with D unresolved. From germline, CDR1 is MNHEY and CDR2 SMNVEV (reference sequence). CDR3 length: 13 amino acids. The V gene lost 3 bases and the J gene lost 6 bases, with 11 bases spanning the gap. CDR3 sequence (DNA): TGTGCCAGCAGTTTGACCAGAGGAGATGGCTACACCTTC. This encodes CASSLTRGDGYTF.

The rearrangement uses TRBV28 and TRBJ2-1; possibly TRBD2 for D (5 bases). CDR3 length: 16 residues. Deletions cut 2 bases from V and 7 bases from J, with 18 bases between. The germline gives CDR1 MDHEN, CDR2 SYDVKM. Here the CDR3 DNA reads TGTGCCAGCAGTTTAAGTGGCGGGTGGGCTTTTAATGAGCAGTTCTTC. This encodes CASSLSGGWAFNEQFF. The whole variable domain, filled in from reference TRBV28 and TRBJ2-1, reads DVKVTQSSRYLVKRTGEKVFLECVQDMDHENMFWYRQDPGLGLRLIYFSYDVKMKEKGDIPEGYSVSREKKERFSLILESASTNQTSMYLCASSLSGGWAFNEQFFGPGTRLTVL.

This sequence joins TRBV28 and TRBJ2-5, with D tentatively TRBD2 (7 bases). The V end lost 6 bases, the J end lost 5 bases, and 13 bases lay between the germline ends. The CDR3 length is 13 residues. The V gene's germline CDR1 is MDHEN and CDR2 SYDVKM. This CDR3 reads CASSPGGRETQYF. The CDR3 coding sequence is TGTGCCAGCAGCCCCGGGGGGCGGGAGACCCAGTACTTC.